This TCR beta chain was obtained from a study of cytotoxic CD8 clonotypes in ibrutinib-treated CLL. Whole-study context: There were about 12 relapsed/refractory patients and around 15 treatment-naive patients, and fewer than 18 were IGHV unmutated.

V lost 5 bases and J lost 0; bases outside the gene matches: 10. The germline V gene has CDR1 SGHTA and CDR2 FQGNSA. The CDR3 length is 17 residues. PBMCs that had been cryopreserved were the source of approximately 2 micrograms of genomic DNA for TCR beta libraries. Assay: immunoSEQ multiplex PCR; the TCRdb copy retains only in-frame clones and omits some. The sample lists 150,000 to 200,000 clones; about 88% were seen once. The input for sequencing was PBMCs, taken at disease progression, from a patient treated with ibrutinib. The TCR comes from a human donor with chronic lymphocytic leukemia. The rearrangement joins TRBV7-2 to TRBJ1-5, with 7 positions matching TRBD1. The CDR3 spells CASSLDRGLNSNQPQHF. CDR3 in DNA: TGTGCCAGCAGCCTTGATAGGGGGCTTAATAGCAATCAGCCCCAGCATTTT.